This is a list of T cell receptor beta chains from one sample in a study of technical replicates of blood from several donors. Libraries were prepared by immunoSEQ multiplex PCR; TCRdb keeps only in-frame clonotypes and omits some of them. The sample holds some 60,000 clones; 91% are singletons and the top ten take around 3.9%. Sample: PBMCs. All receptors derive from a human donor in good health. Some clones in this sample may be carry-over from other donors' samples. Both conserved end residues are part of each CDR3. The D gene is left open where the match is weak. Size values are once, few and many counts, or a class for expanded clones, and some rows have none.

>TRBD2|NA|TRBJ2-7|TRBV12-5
TGTGCTAGTGGTTCTCTAGCGGGAGACACCTTTAACGAGCAGTACTTC
CASGSLAGDTFNEQYF
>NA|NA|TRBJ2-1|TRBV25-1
TGTGCCAGCAGTGAATTTAAGCGGCTAAGCTCCTACAATGAGCAGTTCTTC
CASSEFKRLSSYNEQFF
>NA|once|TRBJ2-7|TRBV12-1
TGTGCCAGCAGCTCCGACAGGGGGCAAGTCAACGAGCAGTACTTC
CASSSDRGQVNEQYF
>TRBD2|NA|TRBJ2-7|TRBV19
TGTGCCAGTAGTATGGCTAGCGGGAGGAACCAGCAGTACTTC
CASSMASGRNQQYF
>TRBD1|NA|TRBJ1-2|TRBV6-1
TGTGCCAGCAGACGGACAGGGTTAAAAGATGGCTACACCTTC
CASRRTGLKDGYTF
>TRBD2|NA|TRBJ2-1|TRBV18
TGTGCCAGCTCAGATCAGGAGACTAGCGGGAATGAGCAGTTCTTC
CASSDQETSGNEQFF
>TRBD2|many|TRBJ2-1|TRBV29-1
TGCAGCGCTATTAGCGGGGGGGCCATTTACAATGAGCAGTTCTTC
CSAISGGAIYNEQFF
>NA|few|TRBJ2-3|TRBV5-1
TGCGCCAGCAGCTTGGCAGGACTCGGCACAGATACGCAGTATTTT
CASSLAGLGTDTQYF
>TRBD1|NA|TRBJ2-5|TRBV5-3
TGTGCCAGAAGCGACGGACAGGGGCCCACCAAAGAGACCCAGTACTTC
CARSDGQGPTKETQYF
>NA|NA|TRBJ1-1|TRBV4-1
TGCGCCAGCAGCCAAGCTTGGGGTGGGGGGACTGAAGCTTTCTTT
CASSQAWGGGTEAFF
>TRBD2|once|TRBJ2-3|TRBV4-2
TGTGCCAGCAGCCAAGCGACTAGCGGGGGGGCCGGAGATACGCAGTATTTT
CASSQATSGGAGDTQYF
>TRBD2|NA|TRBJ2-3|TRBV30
TGTGCCTGGAGTGTGGCGGGAGGGACAGATACGCAGTATTTT
CAWSVAGGTDTQYF
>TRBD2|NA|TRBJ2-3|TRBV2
TGTGCCAGCGGAGAACTAGCGGGTAGAGATACGCAGTATTTT
CASGELAGRDTQYF
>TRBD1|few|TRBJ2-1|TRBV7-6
TGTGCCAGCAGCTACCGGGACAGGGACAATGAGCAGTTCTTC
CASSYRDRDNEQFF
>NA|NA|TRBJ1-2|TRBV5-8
TGTGCCAGCAGCTTTTATTCCAGCGTTGGCTACACCTTC
CASSFYSSVGYTF
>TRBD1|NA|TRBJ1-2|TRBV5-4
TGTGCCAGCAGCTTGACAGGGGCAACAGGGGGGTATGGCTACACCTTC
CASSLTGATGGYGYTF
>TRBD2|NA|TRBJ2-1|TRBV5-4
TGTGCCAGCAGCGACCGGTGGGCGGGAGGGTACAATGAGCAGTTCTTC
CASSDRWAGGYNEQFF
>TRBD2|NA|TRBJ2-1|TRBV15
TGTGCCACCAGCAGAGATATCGGACTAGCGGGACCGGGCGGACAGTTCTTC
CATSRDIGLAGPGGQFF
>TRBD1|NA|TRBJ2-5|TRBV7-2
TGTGCCAGCAGCGGGGACAGAACCCAAGAGACCCAGTACTTC
CASSGDRTQETQYF
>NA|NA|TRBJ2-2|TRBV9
TGTGCCAGCAGCGTAGCGCAGGGGGAGGCGAACACCGGGGAGCTGTTTTTT
CASSVAQGEANTGELFF
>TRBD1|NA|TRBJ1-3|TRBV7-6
TGTGCCAGCAGCGGGACAGGGTTTGGGAACACCATATATTTT
CASSGTGFGNTIYF
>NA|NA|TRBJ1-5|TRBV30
TGTGCCTGGAGCCCCCTCGAGGAGTTTAATCAGCCCCAGCATTTT
CAWSPLEEFNQPQHF
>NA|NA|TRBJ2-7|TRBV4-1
TGCGCCAGCAGCCGCGGGGCTGGAGTATTGTGGGCGGACGAGCAGTACTTC
CASSRGAGVLWADEQYF
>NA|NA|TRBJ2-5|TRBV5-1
TGCGCCAGCAGCTTGGCCAATTTACTCCTCGAGACCCAGTACTTC
CASSLANLLLETQYF
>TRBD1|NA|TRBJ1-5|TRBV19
TGTGCCAGTAGTATGGACAGGGGGCCCCATCAGCCCCAGCATTTT
CASSMDRGPHQPQHF
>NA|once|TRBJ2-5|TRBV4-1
TGCGCCAGCAGCCAAGGGGCCAGCACCCAAGAGACCCAGTACTTC
CASSQGASTQETQYF
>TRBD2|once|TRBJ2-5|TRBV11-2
TGTGCCAGCAGCTCCGGGGGGGGTTATCAAGAGACCCAGTACTTC
CASSSGGGYQETQYF
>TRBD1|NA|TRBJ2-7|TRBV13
TGTGCCAGCAGCAAGGACAGGGGGCTCTACGAGCAGTACTTC
CASSKDRGLYEQYF
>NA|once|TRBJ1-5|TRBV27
TGTGCCAGCAGTTCTGGATGGGGCCTCAATCAGCCCCAGCATTTT
CASSSGWGLNQPQHF
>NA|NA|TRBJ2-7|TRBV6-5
TGTGCCAGCAGTACAAGCCTCGACAGTGCCTACGAGCAGTACTTC
CASSTSLDSAYEQYF
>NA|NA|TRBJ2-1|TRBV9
TGTGCCAGCAGCGTAGGTCCACTCCCCTACAATGAGCAGTTCTTC
CASSVGPLPYNEQFF
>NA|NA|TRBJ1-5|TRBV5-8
TGTGCCAGCAGCTTGTTTGTGGAGCAGCCCCAGCATTTT
CASSLFVEQPQHF
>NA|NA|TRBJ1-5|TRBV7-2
TGTGCCAGCAGCTTCTATGCGGCCAGCAATCAGCCCCAGCATTTT
CASSFYAASNQPQHF
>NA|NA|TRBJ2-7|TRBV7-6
TGTGCCAGCAGCTTAGCGGATACGGGCTACGAGCAGTACTTC
CASSLADTGYEQYF
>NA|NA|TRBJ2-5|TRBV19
TGTGCCAGTAGTGCCAGGGTGTACCAAGAGACCCAGTACTTC
CASSARVYQETQYF
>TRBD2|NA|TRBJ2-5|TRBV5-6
TGTGCCAGCAGCTTGTACGGGACTAGCGGGAGAACAGAGACCCAGTACTTC
CASSLYGTSGRTETQYF
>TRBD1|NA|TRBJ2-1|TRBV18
TGTGCCAGCTCAGAGGGGACAGGGCTCAATGAGCAGTTCTTC
CASSEGTGLNEQFF
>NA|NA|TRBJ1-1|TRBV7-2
TGTGCCAGCAGCTTACCGGCTGGGGGCCCGAACACTGAAGCTTTCTTT
CASSLPAGGPNTEAFF
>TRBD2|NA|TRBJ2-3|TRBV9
TGTGCCAGCAGCCCTTTAGCGGGAGGAGACACAGATACGCAGTATTTT
CASSPLAGGDTDTQYF
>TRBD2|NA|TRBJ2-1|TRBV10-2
TGCGCCAGCATTCCGGGGGGAAGATACAATGAGCAGTTCTTC
CASIPGGRYNEQFF
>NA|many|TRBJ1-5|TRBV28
TGTGCCAGCACCCGGGGGGGTATGAGCAATCAGCCCCAGCATTTT
CASTRGGMSNQPQHF
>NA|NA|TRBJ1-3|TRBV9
TGTGCCAGCAGCCTATCTCTTGGCAGGGCCGCAAACACCATATATTTT
CASSLSLGRAANTIYF
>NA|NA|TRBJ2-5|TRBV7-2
TGTGCCAGCAGCTTAATCGGGGGAGGAGAGACCCAGTACTTC
CASSLIGGGETQYF
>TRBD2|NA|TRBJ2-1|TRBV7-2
TGTGCCAGCAGCCTAGCGGGGGGGCCGGTTGAGCAGTTCTTC
CASSLAGGPVEQFF
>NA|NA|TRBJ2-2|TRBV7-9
TGTGCCAGCAGGACGGGATACATGAACACCGGGGAGCTGTTTTTT
CASRTGYMNTGELFF
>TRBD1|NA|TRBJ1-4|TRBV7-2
TGTGCCAGCAGCTTAGGCCGGGACAGGGGGGTGTTTTTT
CASSLGRDRGVFF
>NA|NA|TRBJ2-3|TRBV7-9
TGTGCCAGCAGCCCAGTCAGATTGACAGATACGCAGTATTTT
CASSPVRLTDTQYF
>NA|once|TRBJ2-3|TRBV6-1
TGTGCCAGCAGTGCCGAGCGGCGACGCACAGATACGCAGTATTTT
CASSAERRRTDTQYF
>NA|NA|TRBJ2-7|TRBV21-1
TGTGCCAGCAGCAAACGAAAGGCCAGGGGGTTCTCGTACGAGCAGTACTTC
CASSKRKARGFSYEQYF
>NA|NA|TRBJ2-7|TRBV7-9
TGTGCCAGCAGCCAGGAGGGACGCCTCTACGAGCAGTACTTC
CASSQEGRLYEQYF
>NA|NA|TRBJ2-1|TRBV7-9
TGTGCCAGCAGCCGGACTAACTACAATGAGCAGTTCTTC
CASSRTNYNEQFF
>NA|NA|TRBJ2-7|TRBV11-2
TGTGCCAGCAGCTTATCAGGGTTCTCCTACGAGCAGTACTTC
CASSLSGFSYEQYF